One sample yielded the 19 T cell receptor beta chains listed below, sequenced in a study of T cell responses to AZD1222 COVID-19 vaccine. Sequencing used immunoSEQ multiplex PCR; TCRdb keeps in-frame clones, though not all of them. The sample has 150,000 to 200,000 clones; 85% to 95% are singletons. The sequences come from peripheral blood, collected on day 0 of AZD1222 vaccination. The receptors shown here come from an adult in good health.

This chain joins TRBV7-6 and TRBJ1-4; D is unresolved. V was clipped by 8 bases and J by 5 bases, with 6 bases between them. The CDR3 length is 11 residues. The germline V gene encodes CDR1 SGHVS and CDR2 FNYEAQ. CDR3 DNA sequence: TGTGCCAGCGGGATGAATGAAAAACTGTTTTTT. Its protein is CASGMNEKLFF.

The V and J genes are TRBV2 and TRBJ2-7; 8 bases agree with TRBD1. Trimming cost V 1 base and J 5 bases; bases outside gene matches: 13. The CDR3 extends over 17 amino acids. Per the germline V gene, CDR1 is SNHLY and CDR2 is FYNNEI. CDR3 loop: CASSEVWVGQGRDEQYF. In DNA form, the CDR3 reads TGTGCCAGCAGTGAAGTGTGGGTCGGACAGGGAAGGGACGAGCAGTACTTC.

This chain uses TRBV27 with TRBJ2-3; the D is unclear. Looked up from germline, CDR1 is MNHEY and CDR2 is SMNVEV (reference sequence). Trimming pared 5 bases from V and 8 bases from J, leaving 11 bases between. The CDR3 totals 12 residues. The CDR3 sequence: CASSVPPGTQYF. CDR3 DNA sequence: TGTGCCAGCAGTGTCCCCCCCGGTACGCAGTATTTT.

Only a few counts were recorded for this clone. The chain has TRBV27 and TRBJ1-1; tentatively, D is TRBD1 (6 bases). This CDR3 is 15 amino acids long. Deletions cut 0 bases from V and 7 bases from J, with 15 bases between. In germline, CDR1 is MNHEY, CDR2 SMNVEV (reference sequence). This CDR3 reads CASSLSEQGPHEAFF. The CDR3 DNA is TGTGCCAGCAGTTTATCCGAACAGGGTCCCCATGAAGCTTTCTTT.

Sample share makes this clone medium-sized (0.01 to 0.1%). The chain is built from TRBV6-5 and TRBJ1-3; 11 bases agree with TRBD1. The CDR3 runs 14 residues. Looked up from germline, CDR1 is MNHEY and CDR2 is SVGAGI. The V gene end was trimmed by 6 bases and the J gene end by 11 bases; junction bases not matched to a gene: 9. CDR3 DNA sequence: TGTGCCAGCAGACCTGGACAGGGGGCGGTGGCCATATATTTT. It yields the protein CASRPGQGAVAIYF.

CDR3 in amino acids: CASSLGGTANLAYEQYF. CDR3 sequence (DNA): TGTGCCAGCAGCTTAGGGGGGACAGCTAACCTGGCCTACGAGCAGTACTTC. This chain connects TRBV7-9 to TRBJ2-7; 7 bases fit TRBD1. The CDR3 spans 17 residues. CDR1 is SEHNR and CDR2 is FQNEAQ in the germline V gene (reference sequence). The V and J ends lost 1 base and 2 bases, in that order; junction bases with no gene match: 11.

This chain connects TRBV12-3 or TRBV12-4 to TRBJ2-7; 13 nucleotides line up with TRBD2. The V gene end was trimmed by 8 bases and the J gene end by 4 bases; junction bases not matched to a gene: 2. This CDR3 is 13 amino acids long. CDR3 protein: CASGTSGTYEQYF. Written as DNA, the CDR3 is TGTGCCAGCGGGACTAGCGGGACTTACGAGCAGTACTTC.

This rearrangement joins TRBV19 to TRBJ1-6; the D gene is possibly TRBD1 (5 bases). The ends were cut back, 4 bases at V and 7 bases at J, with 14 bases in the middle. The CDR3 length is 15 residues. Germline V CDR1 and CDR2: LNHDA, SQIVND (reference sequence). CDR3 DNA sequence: TGTGCCAGTAGTAAAGACAGACCACTAAATTCACCCCTCCACTTT. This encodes CASSKDRPLNSPLHF. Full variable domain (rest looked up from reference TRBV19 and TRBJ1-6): DGGITQSPKYLFRKEGQNVTLSCEQNLNHDAMYWYRQDPGQGLRLIYYSQIVNDFQKGDIAEGYSVSREKKESFPLTVTSAQKNPTAFYLCASSKDRPLNSPLHFGNGTRLTVT.

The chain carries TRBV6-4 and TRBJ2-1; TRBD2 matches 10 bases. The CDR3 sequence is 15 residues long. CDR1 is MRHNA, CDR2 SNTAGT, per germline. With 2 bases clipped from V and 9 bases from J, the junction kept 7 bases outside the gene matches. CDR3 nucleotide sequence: TGTGCCAGCAGTGACCACAGCGGGAGGGCCGGTGAGCAGTTCTTC. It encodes CASSDHSGRAGEQFF.

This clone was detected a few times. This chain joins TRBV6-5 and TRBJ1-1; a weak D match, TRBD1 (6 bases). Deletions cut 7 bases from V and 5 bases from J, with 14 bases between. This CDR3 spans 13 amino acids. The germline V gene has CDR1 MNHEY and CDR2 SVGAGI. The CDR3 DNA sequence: TGTGCCAGCACAAAGGGGGGCCGGACTGAAGCTTTCTTT. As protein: CASTKGGRTEAFF.

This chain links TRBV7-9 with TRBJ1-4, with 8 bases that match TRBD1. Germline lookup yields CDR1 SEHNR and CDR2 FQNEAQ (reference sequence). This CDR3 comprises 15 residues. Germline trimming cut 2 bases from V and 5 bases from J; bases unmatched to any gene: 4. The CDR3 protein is CASSLTNRGNEKLFF. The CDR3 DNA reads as TGTGCCAGCAGCTTAACGAACAGGGGGAATGAAAAACTGTTTTTT.

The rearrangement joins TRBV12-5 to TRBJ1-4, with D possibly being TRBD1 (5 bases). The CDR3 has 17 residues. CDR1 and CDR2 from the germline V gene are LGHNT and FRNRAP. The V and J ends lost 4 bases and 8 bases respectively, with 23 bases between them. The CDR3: CASGYGPPGLTQEKLFF. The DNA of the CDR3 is TGTGCTAGTGGTTATGGCCCCCCGGGACTCACCCAGGAAAAACTGTTTTTT. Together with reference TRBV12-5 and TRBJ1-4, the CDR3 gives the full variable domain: DARVTQTPRHKVTEMGQEVTMRCQPILGHNTVFWYRQTMMQGLELLAYFRNRAPLDDSGMPKDRFSAEMPDATLATLKIQPSEPRDSAVYFCASGYGPPGLTQEKLFFGSGTQLSVL.

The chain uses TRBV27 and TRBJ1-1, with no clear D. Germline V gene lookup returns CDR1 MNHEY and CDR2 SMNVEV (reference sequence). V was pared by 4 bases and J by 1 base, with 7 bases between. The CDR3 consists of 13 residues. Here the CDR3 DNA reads TGTGCCAGCAGTTATTACAGGAACACTGAAGCTTTCTTT. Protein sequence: CASSYYRNTEAFF.

The CDR3 nucleotides are TGTGCCAGCAGCTTGGCACTAGGGACTTCGTACAATGAGCAGTTCTTC. Translating it yields CASSLALGTSYNEQFF. The V call is TRBV5-6, the J call TRBJ2-1, with D tentatively TRBD2 (6 bases). The CDR3 has 16 amino acids. Trimming removed 0 bases from V and 4 bases from J, with 14 bases in between. Germline lookup yields CDR1 SGHDT and CDR2 YYEEEE.

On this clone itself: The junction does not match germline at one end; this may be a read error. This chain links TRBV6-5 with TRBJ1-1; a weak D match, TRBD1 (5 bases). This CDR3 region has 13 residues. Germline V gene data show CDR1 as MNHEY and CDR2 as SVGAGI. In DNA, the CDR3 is TGTGCCAGCAGTTTCCCAGGGAACGCTGAAGCTTTCTTT. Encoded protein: CASSFPGNAEAFF.

CDR3 DNA sequence: TGCGCCAGCAGCTCGGCCACCCCAGCCAAAAACATTCAGTACTTC. Translated, it gives CASSSATPAKNIQYF. V usage is TRBV5-1 and J usage is TRBJ2-4, with D unclear. The CDR3 has 15 amino acids. Germline V gene sequence: CDR1 SGHRS, CDR2 YFSETQ. Trimming stripped 3 bases from V and 0 bases from J, with 10 bases between.

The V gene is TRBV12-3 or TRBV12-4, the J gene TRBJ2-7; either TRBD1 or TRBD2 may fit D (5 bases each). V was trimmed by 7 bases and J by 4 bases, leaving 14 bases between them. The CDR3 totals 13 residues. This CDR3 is CASTPRGLYEQYF. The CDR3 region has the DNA TGTGCCAGCACTCCCCGGGGCTTATACGAGCAGTACTTC.

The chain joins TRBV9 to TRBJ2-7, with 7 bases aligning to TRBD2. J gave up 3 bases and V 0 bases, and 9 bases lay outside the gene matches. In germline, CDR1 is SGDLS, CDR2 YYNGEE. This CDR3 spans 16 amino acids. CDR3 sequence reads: CASSVGVGRENYEQYF. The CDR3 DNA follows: TGTGCCAGCAGCGTAGGGGTGGGGCGGGAGAACTACGAGCAGTACTTC.

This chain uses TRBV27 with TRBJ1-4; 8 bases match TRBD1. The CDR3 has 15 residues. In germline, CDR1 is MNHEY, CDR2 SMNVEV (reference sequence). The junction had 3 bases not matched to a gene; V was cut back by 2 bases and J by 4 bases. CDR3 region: CASSLRDRNNEKLFF. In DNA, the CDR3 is TGTGCCAGCAGTTTACGGGACAGGAATAATGAAAAACTGTTTTTT.